A selection of T cell receptor beta chains follows, all from one sample in a study of T cells in Graves' hyperthyroidism and ophthalmopathy. A single record per CDR3 protein comes from TCRdb applying MiXCR to the multiplex PCR reads. The table shows roughly 600,000 distinct CDR3 sequences, with about 14% occurring only once. The source material was blood. The receptor source for this set is a woman aged 50 to 60 with Graves' ophthalmopathy. Both conserved end residues are part of each CDR3. Each record gives: CDR3 length, V gene, J gene, D gene, clone size, CDR3 protein, CDR3 DNA. D genes are given only for firm matches. Rows give clone size only sometimes, using once, few, many, or a class for an expanded clone.

CDR3 length: 15; V gene: TRBV5-1; J gene: TRBJ1-1; D gene: TRBD1; clone size: NA; CDR3 protein: CASSLRDRGFTEAFF; CDR3 DNA: TGCGCCAGCAGCTTGAGGGACAGGGGGTTCACTGAAGCTTTCTTT
CDR3 length: 16; V gene: TRBV10-3; J gene: TRBJ2-1; D gene: TRBD1; clone size: many; CDR3 protein: CAISEKSGGAYNEQFF; CDR3 DNA: TGTGCCATCAGTGAGAAATCAGGGGGCGCCTACAATGAGCAGTTCTTC
CDR3 length: 14; V gene: TRBV20-1; J gene: TRBJ2-7; D gene: TRBD1; clone size: many; CDR3 protein: CSAREDRAWREQYF; CDR3 DNA: TGCAGTGCTAGAGAGGACAGGGCATGGAGGGAGCAGTACTTC
CDR3 length: 16; V gene: TRBV20-1; J gene: TRBJ2-1; D gene: TRBD1; clone size: many; CDR3 protein: CSAPTTGQGMSNEQFF; CDR3 DNA: TGCAGTGCCCCAACTACCGGACAGGGAATGAGCAATGAGCAGTTCTTC
CDR3 length: 17; V gene: TRBV28; J gene: TRBJ2-1; D gene: TRBD2; clone size: NA; CDR3 protein: CASSSHFAGEGTYEQFF; CDR3 DNA: TGTGCCAGCAGTTCCCATTTCGCGGGAGAAGGCACCTACGAGCAGTTCTTC
CDR3 length: 14; V gene: TRBV20-1; J gene: TRBJ1-2; D gene: NA; clone size: few; CDR3 protein: CSARPPGGRYGYTF; CDR3 DNA: TGCAGTGCTAGACCCCCGGGGGGTAGGTATGGCTACACCTTC
CDR3 length: 17; V gene: TRBV24-1; J gene: TRBJ2-2; D gene: TRBD1; clone size: many; CDR3 protein: CATSWGAGTGLSGELFF; CDR3 DNA: TGTGCCACCTCATGGGGAGCCGGGACAGGGCTCTCCGGGGAGCTGTTTTTT
CDR3 length: 15; V gene: TRBV12-3/TRBV12-4; J gene: TRBJ2-2; D gene: TRBD2; clone size: NA; CDR3 protein: CASSFTSGRVGELFF; CDR3 DNA: TGTGCCAGCAGTTTCACTAGCGGGAGAGTAGGGGAGCTGTTTTTT
CDR3 length: 15; V gene: TRBV20-1; J gene: TRBJ2-2; D gene: NA; clone size: few; CDR3 protein: CSARDRLVNTGELFF; CDR3 DNA: TGCAGTGCTAGAGACCGACTGGTAAACACCGGGGAGCTGTTTTTT
CDR3 length: 14; V gene: TRBV7-9; J gene: TRBJ2-7; D gene: TRBD1; clone size: few; CDR3 protein: CASSSGTGPLRQYF; CDR3 DNA: TGTGCCAGCAGCTCCGGGACAGGGCCCCTCCGGCAGTACTTC
CDR3 length: 16; V gene: TRBV20-1; J gene: TRBJ1-5; D gene: NA; clone size: few; CDR3 protein: CSASRGEGVGNQPQHF; CDR3 DNA: TGCAGTGCTAGCCGGGGGGAGGGCGTAGGCAATCAGCCCCAGCATTTT
CDR3 length: 14; V gene: TRBV10-2; J gene: TRBJ2-5; D gene: NA; clone size: NA; CDR3 protein: CASRGSGGGETQYF; CDR3 DNA: TGCGCCAGCAGGGGTTCGGGGGGCGGTGAGACCCAGTACTTC
CDR3 length: 17; V gene: TRBV13; J gene: TRBJ1-3; D gene: NA; clone size: NA; CDR3 protein: CASSRQPGESYGNTIYF; CDR3 DNA: TGTGCCAGCAGCCGCCAACCAGGGGAATCGTATGGAAACACCATATATTTT
CDR3 length: 14; V gene: TRBV3-1; J gene: TRBJ2-7; D gene: TRBD1; clone size: many; CDR3 protein: CASSQWDRSYEQYF; CDR3 DNA: TGTGCCAGCAGCCAGTGGGACAGATCCTACGAGCAGTACTTC
CDR3 length: 15; V gene: TRBV28; J gene: TRBJ1-3; D gene: NA; clone size: few; CDR3 protein: CASSLSGFSGSTIYF; CDR3 DNA: TGTGCCAGCAGTTTGTCAGGGTTCTCTGGAAGCACCATATATTTT
CDR3 length: 14; V gene: TRBV28; J gene: TRBJ2-3; D gene: NA; clone size: many; CDR3 protein: CASRGTSDADTQYF; CDR3 DNA: TGTGCCAGCAGAGGGACCTCAGACGCAGATACGCAGTATTTT
CDR3 length: 17; V gene: TRBV7-2; J gene: TRBJ2-3; D gene: NA; clone size: NA; CDR3 protein: CASSLAGRFYRADTQYF; CDR3 DNA: TGTGCCAGCAGCTTAGCAGGTCGTTTTTACAGGGCAGATACGCAGTATTTT
CDR3 length: 16; V gene: TRBV28; J gene: TRBJ1-1; D gene: TRBD1; clone size: many; CDR3 protein: CASRLDRGRGDTEAFF; CDR3 DNA: TGTGCCAGCAGACTGGACAGGGGGCGCGGGGACACTGAAGCTTTCTTT
CDR3 length: 14; V gene: TRBV28; J gene: TRBJ1-6; D gene: NA; clone size: many; CDR3 protein: CASSLGQSNSPLHF; CDR3 DNA: TGTGCCAGCTCACTTGGACAGAGCAATTCACCCCTCCACTTT
CDR3 length: 15; V gene: TRBV28; J gene: TRBJ1-5; D gene: NA; clone size: many; CDR3 protein: CASSFAQGWNQPQHF; CDR3 DNA: TGTGCCAGCAGTTTCGCCCAGGGGTGGAATCAGCCCCAGCATTTT
CDR3 length: 18; V gene: TRBV20-1; J gene: TRBJ2-3; D gene: TRBD2; clone size: many; CDR3 protein: CSARVVSGAGGDTDTQYF; CDR3 DNA: TGCAGTGCTAGAGTTGTTAGTGGGGCGGGAGGGGACACAGATACGCAGTATTTT
CDR3 length: 12; V gene: TRBV14; J gene: TRBJ1-1; D gene: NA; clone size: many; CDR3 protein: CASSQDVAEAFF; CDR3 DNA: TGTGCCAGCAGCCAAGATGTCGCTGAAGCTTTCTTT